This TCR beta chain was obtained from a study of blood T cell repertoires in COVID-19. Study information: The United States, Italy and Spain provided the acute and convalescent COVID-19 samples. In each case, the material was cDNA or gDNA derived from T cells, B-cell-depleted T cells, or PBMCs.

The CDR3 contains 15 residues. Germline V lookup: CDR1 SQVTM, CDR2 ANQGSEA. V lost 4 bases, J lost 3 bases, and 8 bases stayed unmatched. Under the authors' procedure: Cell counts per sample came from amplifying reference gene primers. Only in-frame clones appear in the TCRdb table, and some are missing; sequencing was by immunoSEQ multiplex PCR. That table is the source of V, J and clone size, and D and trimming were worked out from the DNA. The table has 85,000 to 90,000 clones, almost 85% seen once. The chain uses TRBV29-1 and TRBJ2-2, with 7 bases identical to TRBD2. Sequenced sample: peripheral blood. This receptor was identified in an elderly woman with acute or convalescent COVID-19. CDR3 sequence reads: CSVVGGRKDTGELFF. CDR3 DNA: TGCAGCGTTGTGGGCGGGAGAAAAGACACCGGGGAGCTGTTTTTT.